This T cell receptor beta chain was documented in a study of early T cells in non-severe SARS-CoV-2 infection. About the study: Chains were unpaired, as sequencing was done on bulk RNA from unsorted whole blood. Overall study results and limits: In VDJdb matching, anti-spike CD8 responses were favored while private and CD4 specificities went missing.

Notes on this clonotype: Its antigen remains unidentified.

Researchers tagged individual cDNA molecules with unique molecular identifiers. One entry per CDR3 protein results from TCRdb running MiXCR on the 5' RACE reads. The sample yields approximately 62,000 distinct CDR3 sequences, over 10% seen once. CDR3 size: 13 residues. V gave up 0 bases and J gave up 6 bases, with 7 bases separating them. Germline V lookup: CDR1 SGHRS, CDR2 YFSETQ. Material: whole blood. The TCR originated in an adult who was a healthcare worker with PCR-confirmed SARS-CoV-2 infection or an uninfected control (not recorded which). This rearrangement joins TRBV5-1 to TRBJ1-5; D gene unclear. CDR3: CASSLADGQPQHF. The CDR3, as DNA: TGCGCCAGCAGCTTGGCCGATGGTCAGCCCCAGCATTTT.